This entry features one T cell receptor (beta chain) sequence. Its antigen remains unknown. TCR beta CDR3 regions were amplified from RNA. HTBI primers were the set used in a first-round RT-PCR of the TCR CDR3. TCRdb analysed the multiplex PCR reads with MiXCR anew, one entry per CDR3 protein. The profile shows fewer than 650,000 distinct CDR3 sequences, approximately 15% of them singletons. After removal of 2 bases from V and 0 bases from J, the junction contained 20 bases not matched to a gene. CDR3 size: 21 residues. CDR1 is SGHTA and CDR2 is FQGTGA in the germline V gene. The data derive from a study of T cells in Graves' hyperthyroidism and ophthalmopathy. The study's findings and limits: Median prediction lead before ophthalmopathy onset was 5 to 7 months with the model.

A Clinical Activity Score of at least 3, a NOSPECS grade of at least 4 and a duration under 3 months were recorded in the ophthalmopathy patients. Together with thyroid ultrasound, orbital computed tomography, serum thyroxine and TRAb, clinical symptoms were used for diagnoses. Out of roughly 9.1 ml of fresh peripheral blood came the PBMCs. This chain links TRBV7-3 with TRBJ1-1; 8 bases fit TRBD1. The receptor was isolated from a young woman with Graves' ophthalmopathy. The specimen was blood. CDR3 sequence: CASSLYLRALGTGSMNTEAFF. CDR3 nucleotides: TGTGCCAGCAGCTTATATCTACGGGCCCTCGGGACAGGATCAATGAACACTGAAGCTTTCTTT.